Given below is one T cell receptor beta chain in context. Libraries were prepared by immunoSEQ multiplex PCR; TCRdb keeps only in-frame clonotypes and omits some of them. The table includes roughly 40,000 clones, around 82% detected once. This record belongs to a study of OX40 agonist ivuxolimab in advanced cancers. For the study at large: Ivuxolimab, an antibody that agonizes OX40 (CD134), was administered to the patients.

J gave up 2 bases and V 4 bases, and 7 bases lay outside the gene matches. The CDR3 is 15 residues long. From germline, CDR1 is SGHVS and CDR2 FQNEAQ. The chain recombines TRBV7-8 with TRBJ2-7, with 8 bases matching TRBD1. This TCR came from an adult with an advanced solid tumor such as melanoma, head and neck, liver or kidney cancer. This sample comprised CD4+ or CD8+ T cells sorted from blood, obtained in a trial of the OX40 agonist ivuxolimab. The CDR3 bases are TGTGCCAGCAGCTCCTCGGGACAGGTGACCTACGAGCAGTACTTC. Protein product: CASSSSGQVTYEQYF.